Sequencing of this T cell receptor beta chain was carried out in a study of blood T cells in healthy people across ages. Primers used in a second PCR of about 7 to 11 cycles were a sample-barcoded 5' primer and a J-beta primer mix. TCRdb fed the 5' RACE reads into MiXCR, producing one record per CDR3 protein. The sample includes 1.5 million to 2 million distinct CDR3 sequences, roughly two fifths of them seen just once. This CDR3 comprises 14 residues. Germline V lookup: CDR1 DFQATT, CDR2 SNEGSKA (reference sequence). Between the trimmed V and J ends, which lost 3 bases and 4 bases, there was a span of 13 bases. General study results and limits: The recorded TCR beta diversity per million T cells decreased in a roughly linear manner with age.

Collection of 9.5 to 10 milliliters of peripheral blood was performed for each donor. With regard to this clonotype: No antigen is known for it.

Sequenced sample: blood. The chain is built from TRBV20-1 and TRBJ2-1; a weak D match, TRBD2 (5 bases). This TCR was sampled from a human donor in good health. CDR3 sequence reads: CSASQLWEYNEQFF. The CDR3 DNA sequence: TGCAGTGCTAGTCAGTTATGGGAGTACAATGAGCAGTTCTTC.